Sequencing of this T cell receptor (beta chain) was carried out in a study of vaccination and CD4 T cells after COVID-19. Study context: Investigators stimulated cells with overlapping spike peptides drawn from SARS-CoV-2, HCoV-NL63, HCoV-OC43 and HCoV-229E. Each control culture was treated with a CEFX pool, an HIV-1 Nef pool, or no peptide.

As for treatment: roughly 11-day PBMC culture with coronavirus spike peptide pools or control peptides (ViraFEST assay). Peptide-pool expansion of antigen-specific T cells preceded TCR sequencing in ViraFEST. Half the growth medium was swapped for new IL-2 medium on days 3 and 7. Between the trimmed V and J ends, which lost 0 bases and 5 bases, there was a span of 13 bases. The CDR3 is made up of 15 amino acids. Germline V gene lookup returns CDR1 SGHNT and CDR2 YYREEE (reference sequence). The Oncomine TCR Beta short-read assay generated sequence data from the DNA of cultured CD4+ T cells. TCRdb re-analysed the PCR reads in MiXCR, keeping a single row per CDR3 protein. The sample contains approximately 16,000 distinct CDR3 sequences, around 61% of which appear only once. Of note for this clonotype: Its antigen is unknown.

The sequenced material came from CD4+ T cells from blood, cultured in vitro. The chain carries TRBV5-4 and TRBJ2-3; no definite D call. This clonotype was sampled from a human donor who had recovered from COVID-19. The CDR3 loop is CASSLGVVGIDTQYF. In DNA, the CDR3 is TGTGCCAGCAGCTTGGGGGTAGTTGGCATAGATACGCAGTATTTT. The variable domain in full, with the rest retrieved from reference TRBV5-4 and TRBJ2-3, is ETGVTQSPTHLIKTRGQQVTLRCSSQSGHNTVSWYQQALGQGPQFIFQYYREEENGRGNFPPRFSGLQFPNYSSELNVNALELDDSALYLCASSLGVVGIDTQYFGPGTRLTVL.